This section outlines one TCR beta chain sequence together with its context. Its target is not known. This sample was taken from a study of cytomegalovirus exposure and HLA in healthy donors. General observations from the study: Later on, an analysis showed TCR association rates differing by HLA locus, with DRB1 the most and HLA-C the fewest.

60 Vbeta and 13 Jbeta primers were used in PCR. The assay was immunoSEQ multiplex PCR, and TCRdb's table has in-frame clones only and misses some. The sample shows 100,000 to 120,000 clones, 74% of them seen only once. Sequencing input: PBMCs. This TCR was sampled from a woman in her forties in good health and CMV-seropositive.

CDR3 DNA sequence: TGTGCCAGCAGTGAAGGGCGGGGGACAGATACGCAGTATTTT. It is translated as CASSEGRGTDTQYF. The chain has TRBV6-1 and TRBJ2-3; 7 bases fit TRBD2. The CDR3 contains 14 residues. Germline-derived CDR1 and CDR2 are MNHNS and SASEGT. The V segment lost 1 base and the J segment 3 bases; nucleotides outside the gene matches: 1.